This T cell receptor (beta chain) was captured in a study of liver allograft versus peripheral blood T cells. Looking at the study overall: Intrahepatic T cell receptor repertoires from transplanted livers were compared against repertoires in recipients' peripheral blood. Findings and caveats of the study: Differences were reported between the T cell receptor repertoires inside liver allografts and those that were detected in peripheral blood.

Trimming left V 0 bases short and J 0 bases short, with 3 bases between. CDR1 and CDR2 from the germline V gene are WNHNN and SYGVQD (reference sequence). The CDR3 covers 14 residues. This clonotype turned up a few times. What it recognizes is unknown. TCRdb reanalysed the reads using MiXCR and keeps one entry per CDR3 protein. The sample has some 3,500 distinct CDR3 sequences, about 15% seen once. The rearrangement joins TRBV10-1 to TRBJ2-4; D is undetermined. The source of this sequence is a human patient who had a liver transplant. The T cells may partly be graft donor cells. This CDR3 reads CASSESLAKNIQYF. The CDR3 nucleotides read TGCGCCAGCAGTGAGTCCCTAGCCAAAAACATTCAGTACTTC.